Each of the 5 T cell receptor beta chains below was sequenced from the same sample in a study of cytomegalovirus exposure and HLA in healthy donors (dated by TCRdb to about 2017). Library preparation was by the immunoSEQ multiplex PCR assay. For the multiplex PCR, a mixture combining 60 forward primers for TCR Vbeta segments and 13 reverse primers for TCR Jbeta segments was used. TCRdb retrieved this table from immuneACCESS and kept in-frame rearrangements only. Not all clones are present; in checked studies, unresolved V genes account for under half, and no reason is known for the remainder. In this sample the table shows 150,000 to 200,000 clones, 75% to 85% of which occur a single time. 3% to 4.5% of the sample comes from the top ten. The sequencing input was PBMCs. The receptors originated from a woman aged 55-75 years in good health and CMV-seropositive.

The chain links TRBV5-4 to TRBJ2-2; unclear D gene. Germline assignment: CDR1 SGHNT and CDR2 YYREEE (reference sequence). This CDR3 contains 13 residues. V lost 8 bases and J lost 0, with 8 bases in between. CDR3 DNA: TGTGCCAGTAGACGGGCGAACACCGGGGAGCTGTTTTTT. This encodes CASRRANTGELFF.

The chain carries TRBV5-1 and TRBJ1-1, with TRBD1 matching over 9 bases. CDR1 and CDR2 (germline): SGHRS, YFSETQ. After removal of 4 bases from V and 0 bases from J, the junction contained 7 bases not matched to a gene. This CDR3 comprises 16 residues. The CDR3 reads CASSVQTGGLNTEAFF. The DNA for the CDR3 is TGCGCCAGCAGCGTACAGACAGGGGGGTTGAACACTGAAGCTTTCTTT.

The chain joins TRBV2 to TRBJ2-1, with D possibly being TRBD1 (5 bases). CDR3 length equals 11 residues. Germline V lookup: CDR1 SNHLY, CDR2 FYNNEI. Trimming took 6 bases from V and 9 from J, leaving 9 bases between them. The CDR3 nucleotides are TGTGCCAGCAGACAGGTACTTGAGCAGTTCTTC. This gives the protein CASRQVLEQFF.

The V gene is TRBV28, the J gene TRBJ2-7; 10 positions agree with TRBD2. With 1 base clipped from V and 0 bases from J, the junction kept 3 bases outside the gene matches. Germline V gives CDR1 MDHEN, CDR2 SYDVKM. This CDR3 comprises 16 residues. The CDR3 nucleotides read TGTGCCAGCAGTTTATCCACTAGCGGGGACTCCTACGAGCAGTACTTC. Translating gives CASSLSTSGDSYEQYF.

V gene TRBV6-1 combines with J gene TRBJ2-5; TRBD1 agrees at 7 bases. Germline loops: CDR1 MNHNS, CDR2 SASEGT. CDR3 size: 15 residues. Germline trimming cut 2 bases from V and 5 bases from J; bases unmatched to any gene: 8. Here the CDR3 reads CASSERGLRPETQYF. CDR3 bases: TGTGCCAGCAGTGAAAGGGGGCTTCGTCCGGAGACCCAGTACTTC.